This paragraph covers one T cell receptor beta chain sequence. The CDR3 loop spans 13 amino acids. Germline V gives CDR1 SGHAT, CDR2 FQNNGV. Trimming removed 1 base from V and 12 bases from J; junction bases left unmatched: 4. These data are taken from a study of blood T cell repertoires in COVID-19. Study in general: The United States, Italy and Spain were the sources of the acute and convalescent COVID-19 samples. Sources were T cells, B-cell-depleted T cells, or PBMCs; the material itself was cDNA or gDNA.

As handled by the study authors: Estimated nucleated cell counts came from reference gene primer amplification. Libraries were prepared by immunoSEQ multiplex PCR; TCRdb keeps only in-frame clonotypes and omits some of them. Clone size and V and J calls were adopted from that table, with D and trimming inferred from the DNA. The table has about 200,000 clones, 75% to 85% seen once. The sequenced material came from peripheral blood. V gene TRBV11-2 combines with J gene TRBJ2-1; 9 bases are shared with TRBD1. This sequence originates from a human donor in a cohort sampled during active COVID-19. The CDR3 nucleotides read TGTGCCAGCAGCTTAGCCATGACAGGGGGGCAGTTCTTC. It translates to CASSLAMTGGQFF.